What follows are 28 T cell receptor beta chains derived from one specimen sequenced in a study of identical twins. A single record per CDR3 protein comes from TCRdb applying MiXCR to the 5' RACE reads. The table records about 250,000 distinct CDR3 sequences, 6.5% to 9.5% of them present only once. These sequences were also reported in another study, on yellow fever vaccine responses in identical twins.

Sequenced input: CD8+ T cells sorted from blood. These receptors came from a young woman in good health.

This CDR3 reads CASKPSGDGNQPQHF. In DNA form, the CDR3 reads TGTGCCAGCAAGCCCTCAGGGGACGGCAATCAGCCCCAGCATTTT. The chain combines TRBV28 with TRBJ1-5; D perhaps matches TRBD1 (6 bases). V was cut by 7 bases and J by 2 bases, with 15 bases left in between. Germline loops: CDR1 MDHEN, CDR2 SYDVKM. The CDR3 covers 15 residues.

This clonotype was seen at least ten times. This rearrangement joins TRBV4-1 to TRBJ2-7; D is uncertain. V dropped 5 bases and J dropped 3 bases, with 11 bases sitting between them. The CDR3 has 13 amino acids. Looked up from germline, CDR1 is MGHRA and CDR2 is YSYEKL. This chain's CDR3 is CASSTADRYEQYF. DNA for the CDR3: TGCGCCAGCAGCACCGCGGACCGCTACGAGCAGTACTTC.

This clonotype was observed a few times. The CDR3 loop is CAWTTGDTEAFF. The CDR3 bases are TGTGCCTGGACAACAGGGGACACTGAAGCTTTCTTT. J is TRBJ1-1 and V is TRBV30, with 7 bases fitting TRBD1. This CDR3 is 12 amino acids long. V shed 4 bases and J 3 bases; nucleotides not matched to a gene: 2. Germline V lookup: CDR1 GTSNPN, CDR2 SVGIG (reference sequence).

This clonotype was found a few times. This chain connects TRBV29-1 to TRBJ1-1; no definite D call. Germline V lookup: CDR1 SQVTM, CDR2 ANQGSEA. V lost 3 bases to trimming and J lost 4 bases, with 9 bases between them. The CDR3 sequence is 12 residues long. The CDR3 loop reads CSVEVISTEAFF. In DNA, the CDR3 is TGCAGCGTTGAGGTTATCAGCACTGAAGCTTTCTTT.

This clonotype was counted between two and nine times. The genes are TRBV20-1 and TRBJ2-7, with 8 bases fitting TRBD1. Trimming at V came to 3 bases and at J to 4 bases, leaving 5 bases not matched to a gene. CDR3 size: 13 residues. Germline V gene data show CDR1 as DFQATT and CDR2 as SNEGSKA (reference sequence). The CDR3 sequence is CSARVDRGYEQYF. DNA for the CDR3: TGCAGTGCTAGGGTCGACAGGGGATACGAGCAGTACTTC.

At least ten counts were recorded for this clonotype. V gene TRBV7-8 combines with J gene TRBJ2-2; perhaps TRBD2 as D (5 bases). This CDR3 has 12 residues. Between the trimmed V and J ends, which lost 2 bases and 13 bases, there was a span of 11 bases. Germline CDR1 and CDR2: SGHVS and FQNEAQ. This chain's CDR3 is CASSLFIEGLFF. Here the CDR3 DNA reads TGTGCCAGCAGCTTATTCATCGAGGGGCTGTTTTTT.

This clonotype was detected a few times. This chain joins TRBV9 and TRBJ2-5, with D uncertain. Between the trimmed V and J ends, which lost 0 bases and 2 bases, there was a span of 11 bases. In germline, CDR1 is SGDLS, CDR2 YYNGEE. The CDR3 is 15 amino acids. For the CDR3, the DNA is TGTGCCAGCAGCGTAGCCGGACGGGCACAAGAGACCCAGTACTTC. Translating gives CASSVAGRAQETQYF.

The V gene is TRBV4-3, the J gene TRBJ2-1; no definite D call. This CDR3 contains 14 residues. Germline assignment: CDR1 LGHNA and CDR2 YSLEER. Trimming cost V 0 bases and J 4 bases, with 7 bases left between them. The CDR3 bases are TGCGCCAGCAGCCAAGATAAGGAGTACAATGAGCAGTTCTTC. It codes for CASSQDKEYNEQFF.

A few counts support this clonotype. The chain recombines TRBV5-1 with TRBJ2-1; no definite D call. CDR1 is SGHRS, CDR2 YFSETQ, per germline. The CDR3 has 13 amino acids. With 0 bases removed from V and 3 bases from J, the gap between germline ends came to 4 bases. CDR3 nucleotide sequence: TGCGCCAGCAGCTTGGAAGACTACAATGAGCAGTTCTTC. This gives the protein CASSLEDYNEQFF. The full variable domain, rest sourced from reference TRBV5-1 and TRBJ2-1, is KAGVTQTPRYLIKTRGQQVTLSCSPISGHRSVSWYQQTPGQGLQFLFEYFSETQRNKGNFPGRFSGRQFSNSRSEMNVSTLELGDSALYLCASSLEDYNEQFFGPGTRLTVL.

This clonotype was observed a few times. The rearrangement links TRBV20-1 to TRBJ1-1; D gene ambiguous. CDR3 length: 11 amino acids. Germline CDR1 DFQATT, CDR2 SNEGSKA (reference sequence). The V and J ends lost 8 bases and 1 base respectively, with 8 bases between them. The CDR3 reads CSHRENTEAFF. DNA of the CDR3: TGCAGTCATAGAGAGAACACTGAAGCTTTCTTT.

This clonotype was seen a handful of times. This sequence joins TRBV28 and TRBJ2-7, with 8 bases fitting TRBD1. From germline, CDR1 is MDHEN and CDR2 SYDVKM. V trimming: 5 bases; J trimming: 4 bases; junction bases outside the gene matches: 10. This CDR3 is 15 amino acids long. As DNA, the CDR3 is TGTGCCAGCAGTCCCCGGACAGGGTTTGGGTACGAGCAGTACTTC. Translating gives CASSPRTGFGYEQYF.

This clonotype was seen a few times. The chain recombines TRBV7-8 with TRBJ2-2; 15 bases fit TRBD2. CDR1 and CDR2 from the germline V gene are SGHVS and FQNEAQ. After removal of 2 bases from V and 5 bases from J, the junction contained 6 bases not matched to a gene. This CDR3 is built from 18 residues. The CDR3: CASSLLGLAGGGTGELFF. For the CDR3, the DNA is TGTGCCAGCAGCTTATTGGGACTAGCGGGAGGCGGGACCGGGGAGCTGTTTTTT.

The gene calls are TRBV7-8 and TRBJ2-5; D tentatively reads TRBD1 or TRBD2 (5 bases each). Germline CDR1 and CDR2: SGHVS and FQNEAQ. V lost 7 bases and J lost 11, with 23 bases in between. CDR3 length equals 14 residues. The CDR3 spells CASTSIDHRDPQYF. The DNA for the CDR3 is TGTGCCAGCACCTCTATTGATCACCGGGACCCTCAGTACTTC.

The V gene is TRBV3-1, the J gene TRBJ2-1; 8 nucleotides align to TRBD2. This CDR3 has 16 amino acids. V gave up 4 bases and J gave up 3 bases; unmatched junction bases: 8. Germline V lookup: CDR1 LGHDT, CDR2 YNNKEL (reference sequence). The CDR3 DNA follows: TGTGCCAGCAGCCGGTCGGACCGGGGGGGCTACAATGAGCAGTTCTTC. Translated, it gives CASSRSDRGGYNEQFF.

This clonotype came up a few times. This chain uses TRBV7-9 with TRBJ2-7; 8 bases line up with TRBD1. CDR3 size: 15 residues. Trimming at V came to 1 base and at J to 2 bases, leaving 4 bases not matched to a gene. Looked up from germline, CDR1 is SEHNR and CDR2 is FQNEAQ (reference sequence). The DNA for the CDR3 is TGTGCCAGCAGCTTAGTAGGACAGGGACCCTACGAGCAGTACTTC. Its translation is CASSLVGQGPYEQYF. The full variable domain, with the rest looked up from reference TRBV7-9 and TRBJ2-7, is DTGVSQNPRHKITKRGQNVTFRCDPISEHNRLYWYRQTLGQGPEFLTYFQNEAQLEKSRLLSDRFSAERPKGSFSTLEIQRTEQGDSAMYLCASSLVGQGPYEQYFGPGTRLTVT.

This clonotype appeared a few times. V and J are TRBV20-1 and TRBJ2-7; unclear D gene. V lost 4 bases to trimming and J lost 5 bases, with 18 bases between them. Germline-derived CDR1 and CDR2 are DFQATT and SNEGSKA (reference sequence). This CDR3 has 14 amino acids. CDR3 protein: CSATIENWPDEQYF. DNA for the CDR3: TGCAGTGCTACCATTGAAAATTGGCCGGACGAGCAGTACTTC.

The chain uses TRBV20-1 and TRBJ1-5; 8 nucleotides line up with TRBD1. The CDR3 is made up of 13 amino acids. Per the germline V gene, CDR1 is DFQATT and CDR2 is SNEGSKA (reference sequence). V was pared by 7 bases and J by 5 bases, with 7 bases of the junction left unmatched. The CDR3 reads CSVQGASDQPQHF. The CDR3 nucleotides are TGCAGTGTCCAGGGGGCTAGTGATCAGCCCCAGCATTTT.

The gene calls are TRBV7-9 and TRBJ2-3, with a possible D match to TRBD1 (6 bases). The CDR3 contains 15 residues. V was cut by 5 bases and J by 1 base, with 13 bases left in between. The V gene's germline CDR1 is SEHNR and CDR2 FQNEAQ (reference sequence). This CDR3 reads CASSTRTVGTDTQYF. The CDR3 DNA sequence: TGTGCCAGCAGCACACGGACAGTGGGCACAGATACGCAGTATTTT.

This chain uses TRBV7-2 with TRBJ2-3; no definite D call. Germline values: CDR1 SGHTA, CDR2 FQGNSA. This CDR3 is built from 15 residues. Between the trimmed V and J ends, which lost 1 base and 2 bases, there was a span of 10 bases. Written as DNA, the CDR3 is TGTGCCAGCAGCTTAGATCCGGAGAACACAGATACGCAGTATTTT. Its translation is CASSLDPENTDTQYF.

This clonotype was counted at least ten times. The V call is TRBV7-9, the J call TRBJ1-1; 8 bases align to TRBD1. V dropped 5 bases and J dropped 0; count of bases not matched to a gene: 5. Germline loops: CDR1 SEHNR, CDR2 FQNEAQ (reference sequence). The CDR3 is 15 amino acids. DNA of the CDR3: TGTGCCAGCAGCGGGACAGGAATTTTGAACACTGAAGCTTTCTTT. This gives the protein CASSGTGILNTEAFF.

The chain carries TRBV20-1 and TRBJ2-7, with TRBD2 matching 10 bases. Germline loops: CDR1 DFQATT, CDR2 SNEGSKA (reference sequence). The CDR3 sequence is 14 residues long. Unmatched junction bases numbered 2, after V lost 0 bases and J lost 3 bases. As DNA, the CDR3 is TGCAGTGCTAGAGATCTAGCGGGAGTCTACGAGCAGTACTTC. Encoded protein: CSARDLAGVYEQYF.

Ten or more counts support this clonotype. This chain links TRBV4-3 with TRBJ2-7; 11 bases agree with TRBD2. The V gene's germline CDR1 is LGHNA and CDR2 YSLEER. Losses at the gene ends were 1 base for V and 2 bases for J; bases not matched to a gene: 7. This CDR3 is 17 amino acids long. CDR3 sequence: CASSQAPTSGSAYEQYF. CDR3 nucleotide sequence: TGCGCCAGCAGCCAAGCCCCTACTAGCGGGAGCGCCTACGAGCAGTACTTC.

This clonotype was counted between two and nine times. The CDR3 region has the DNA TGCAGTGCTAGTGATATGTCCAGGGCCGAAGAGACCCAGTACTTC. This codes for CSASDMSRAEETQYF. V gene TRBV20-1 combines with J gene TRBJ2-5; D is possibly TRBD1 (5 bases). This CDR3 is built from 15 residues. V gave up 3 bases and J gave up 3 bases, with 17 bases separating them. Germline V gene lookup returns CDR1 DFQATT and CDR2 SNEGSKA (reference sequence).

Of note for this clonotype: It may be a read error: a sequence one base away is much more abundant. The CDR3 ends on some other residue instead of the conserved phenylalanine or tryptophan, so this is likely a read error. J is TRBJ2-7 and V is TRBV29-1; 9 bases align to TRBD1. Germline lookup yields CDR1 SQVTM and CDR2 ANQGSEA. The CDR3 is made up of 12 amino acids. J gave up 5 bases and V 4 bases, and 3 bases lay outside the gene matches. The CDR3 spells CSVVGQGDEQYL. CDR3 nucleotide sequence: TGCAGCGTTGTGGGACAGGGCGACGAGCAGTACCTC.

Many counts were recorded for this clonotype. The gene calls are TRBV7-8 and TRBJ2-2, with a possible D match to TRBD1 (6 bases). Germline assignment: CDR1 SGHVS and CDR2 FQNEAQ. The ends were cut back, 1 base at V and 1 base at J, with 13 bases in the middle. The CDR3 is 17 amino acids. CDR3 in amino acids: CASSLDSDRMNTGELFF. CDR3 nucleotides: TGTGCCAGCAGCTTAGATAGTGACAGGATGAACACCGGGGAGCTGTTTTTT. Complete variable domain (other parts from reference TRBV7-8 and TRBJ2-2): GAGVSQSPRYKVAKRGQDVALRCDPISGHVSLFWYQQALGQGPEFLTYFQNEAQLDKSGLPSDRFFAERPEGSVSTLKIQRTQQEDSAVYLCASSLDSDRMNTGELFFGEGSRLTVL.

This clonotype was seen a few times. V usage is TRBV7-3 and J usage is TRBJ2-3; 11 bases match TRBD2. V trimming: 3 bases; J trimming: 6 bases; junction bases outside the gene matches: 2. The germline gives CDR1 SGHTA, CDR2 FQGTGA. This CDR3 comprises 14 residues. DNA of the CDR3: TGTGCCAGCAGCTTCGGGACTAGCGGCGATACGCAGTATTTT. Its translation: CASSFGTSGDTQYF.

This clonotype was detected only a few times. DNA for the CDR3: TGCGCCAGCAGCCAAGATCCCGGGAAGTCCTACGAGCAGTACTTC. Translation gives CASSQDPGKSYEQYF. The chain is built from TRBV4-3 and TRBJ2-7; TRBD2 is a possible D gene (5 bases). Germline loops: CDR1 LGHNA, CDR2 YSLEER. The CDR3 is 15 residues long. With 0 bases removed from V and 1 base from J, the gap between germline ends came to 10 bases.

This clonotype appeared a few times. The CDR3 here is CSAPRLASSYNEQFF. In DNA, the CDR3 is TGCAGTGCTCCCCGACTAGCGAGCTCCTACAATGAGCAGTTCTTC. V and J are TRBV20-1 and TRBJ2-1; TRBD2 matches at 8 bases. Germline V gene sequence: CDR1 DFQATT, CDR2 SNEGSKA (reference sequence). V lost 5 bases to trimming and J lost 0 bases; unmatched junction nucleotides: 6. The CDR3 contains 15 residues.